The T cell receptor (beta chain) under discussion was sequenced for a study of T-cell reconstitution after alpha-beta-depleted transplantation in children. The CDR3 totals 15 residues. The V gene end was trimmed by 5 bases and the J gene end by 6 bases; junction bases not matched to a gene: 7. The V gene's germline CDR1 is SEHNR and CDR2 FQNEAQ (reference sequence). Researchers prepared the TCRbeta library using unique molecular identifiers, the study reports. Each CDR3 protein gets one entry after TCRdb re-called the PCR reads with MiXCR. This table holds 200,000 or so distinct CDR3 sequences, 6.3% found once. The sample holds a few counts of this clonotype. The antigen remains undetermined. General study points: Reported findings indicate that, about two months after transplant, alpha-beta T cells came from several hundred expanded clones, which were derived from non-depleted graft cells. Surviving thymic progenitors and recipient T cells were the source of high TCRbeta diversity at day 60 in some patients. At one year after transplant, newly produced T cells mostly accounted for T-cell counts and diversity.

This sample comprised PBMCs, obtained before TCRalphabeta/CD19-depleted stem cell transplant. The clonotype originates from a girl less than two years old with combined immunodeficiency, due to receive a stem cell transplant. This chain joins TRBV7-9 and TRBJ1-6, with 7 bases lining up with TRBD1. The CDR3 DNA is TGTGCCAGCAGCCCGCTGGGGACAGCTAATTCACCCCTCCACTTT. Translation: CASSPLGTANSPLHF.